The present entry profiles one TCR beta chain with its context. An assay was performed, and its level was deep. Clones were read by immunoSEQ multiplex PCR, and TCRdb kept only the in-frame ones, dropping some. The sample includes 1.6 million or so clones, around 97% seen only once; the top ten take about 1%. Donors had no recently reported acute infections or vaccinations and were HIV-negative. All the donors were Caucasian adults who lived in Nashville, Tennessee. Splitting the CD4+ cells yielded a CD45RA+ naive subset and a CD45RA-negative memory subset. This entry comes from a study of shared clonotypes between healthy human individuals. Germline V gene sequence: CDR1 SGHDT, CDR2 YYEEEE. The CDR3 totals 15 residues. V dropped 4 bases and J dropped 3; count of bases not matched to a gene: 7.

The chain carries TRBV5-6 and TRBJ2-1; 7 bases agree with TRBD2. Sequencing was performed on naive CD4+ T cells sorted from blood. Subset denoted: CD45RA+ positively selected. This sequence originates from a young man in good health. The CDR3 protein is CASSGRGLNYNEQFF. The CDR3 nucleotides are TGTGCCAGCAGCGGGAGGGGACTCAACTACAATGAGCAGTTCTTC.